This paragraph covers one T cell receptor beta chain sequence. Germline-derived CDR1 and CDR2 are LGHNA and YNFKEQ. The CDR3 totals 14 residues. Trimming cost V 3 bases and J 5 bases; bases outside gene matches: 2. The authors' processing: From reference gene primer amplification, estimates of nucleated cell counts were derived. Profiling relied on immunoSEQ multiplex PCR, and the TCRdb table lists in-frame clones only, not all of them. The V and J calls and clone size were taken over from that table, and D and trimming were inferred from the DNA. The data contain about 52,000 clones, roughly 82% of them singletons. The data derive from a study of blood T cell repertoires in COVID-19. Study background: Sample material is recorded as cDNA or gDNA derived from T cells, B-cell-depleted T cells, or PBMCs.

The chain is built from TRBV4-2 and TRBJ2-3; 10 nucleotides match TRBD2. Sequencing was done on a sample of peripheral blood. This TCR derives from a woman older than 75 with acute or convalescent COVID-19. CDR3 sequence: CASSQERGGDTQYF. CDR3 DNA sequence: TGTGCCAGCAGCCAGGAGCGGGGGGGAGATACGCAGTATTTT.